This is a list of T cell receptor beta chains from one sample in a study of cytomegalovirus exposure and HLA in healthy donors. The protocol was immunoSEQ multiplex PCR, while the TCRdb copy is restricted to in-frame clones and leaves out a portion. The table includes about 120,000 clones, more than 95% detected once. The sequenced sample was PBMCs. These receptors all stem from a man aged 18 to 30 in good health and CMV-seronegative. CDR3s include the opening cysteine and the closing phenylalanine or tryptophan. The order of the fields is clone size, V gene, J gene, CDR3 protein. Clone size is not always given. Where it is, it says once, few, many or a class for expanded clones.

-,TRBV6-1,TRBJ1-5,CASRKTGTEQPQHF
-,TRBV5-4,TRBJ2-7,CASSPGLAGVGEQYF
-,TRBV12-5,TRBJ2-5,CASGLGVTGIGETQYF
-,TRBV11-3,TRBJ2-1,CASSSTFGVGGSTDEQFF
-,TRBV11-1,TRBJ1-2,CASSLGLHGYTF
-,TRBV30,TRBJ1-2,CAWAPGYGYTF
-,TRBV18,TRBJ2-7,CASSLSSTSGRSYEQYF
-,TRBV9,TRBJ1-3,CASSTRTDGNTIYF
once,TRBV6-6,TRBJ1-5,CATQAGLNQPQHF
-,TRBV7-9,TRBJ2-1,CASSDGGPSLIEQFF
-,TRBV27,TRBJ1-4,CASSGELGNEKLFF
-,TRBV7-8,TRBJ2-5,CASSLDSGAIIETQYF
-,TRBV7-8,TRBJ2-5,CASSPQGRETQYF
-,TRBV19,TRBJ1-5,CASSSNRVQPQHF
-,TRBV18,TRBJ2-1,CASSPGLLDVYNEQFF
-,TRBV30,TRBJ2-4,CAWREGSKNIQYF
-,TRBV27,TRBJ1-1,CASGFGGSNTEAFF
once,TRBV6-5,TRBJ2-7,CASSSVASREQYF
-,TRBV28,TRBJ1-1,CASSSTGNTEAFF
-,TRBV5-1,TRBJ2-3,CASSLALAGEGTQYF
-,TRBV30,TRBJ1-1,CAWSAGTPLTEAFF
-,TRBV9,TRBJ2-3,CASSLGGSVDTQYF
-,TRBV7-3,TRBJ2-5,CASSFSHMETQYF
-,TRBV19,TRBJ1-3,CASSISNSGNTIYF
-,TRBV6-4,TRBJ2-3,CASSVMAGGITDTQYF
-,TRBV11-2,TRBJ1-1,CASSLDPKTEAFF
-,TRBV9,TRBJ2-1,CASSVAFGQINEQFF
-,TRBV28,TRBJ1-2,CASSLRGGGYIWYGYTF
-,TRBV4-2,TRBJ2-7,CASSQADRGYEQYF